A single sample is the source of the 20 T cell receptor beta chains below, sequenced in a study of blood T cell repertoires in COVID-19. The repertoire was sequenced with immunoSEQ multiplex PCR; TCRdb's copy has only in-frame clones and lacks some. The sample records some 110,000 clones, roughly 76% being singletons. Sequenced input: peripheral blood. These receptors all stem from a woman in her 70s with acute or convalescent COVID-19.

This clone came up a few times. The DNA for the CDR3 is TGCGCCAGCAGCTTGGCAGTGGAGCGATCACCCCTCCACTTT. As protein: CASSLAVERSPLHF. The V call is TRBV5-1, the J call TRBJ1-6; D gene uncertain. The V end was cut by 0 bases, the J end by 10 bases, with 11 bases between. CDR1 and CDR2 (germline): SGHRS, YFSETQ. The CDR3 runs to 14 residues.

This chain joins TRBV5-5 and TRBJ2-6; the D gene is possibly TRBD1 (7 bases). From germline, CDR1 is SGHKS and CDR2 YYEKEE (reference sequence). The CDR3 is made up of 15 amino acids. V was cut by 4 bases and J by 5 bases, with 13 bases left in between. Here the CDR3 reads CASSQTGRRANVLTF. The CDR3 DNA sequence: TGTGCCAGCAGCCAGACAGGGAGGAGGGCCAACGTCCTGACTTTC.

J is TRBJ2-3 and V is TRBV7-9; 12 bases line up with TRBD2. The V and J ends lost 5 bases and 6 bases, in that order; junction bases with no gene match: 6. The CDR3 sequence is 15 residues long. Germline-derived CDR1 and CDR2 are SEHNR and FQNEAQ (reference sequence). The CDR3 DNA reads TGTGCCAGCAGCCTTCTAGCGGGGGGGTTGGATACGCAGTATTTT. Its protein is CASSLLAGGLDTQYF.

This chain links TRBV7-2 with TRBJ2-5; D might be TRBD2 (6 bases). The CDR3 loop spans 14 amino acids. Germline CDR1 and CDR2: SGHTA and FQGNSA. Trimming left V 2 bases short and J 3 bases short, with 10 bases between. The CDR3 nucleotides read TGTGCCAGCAGCTTAAATCCGGGGGAAGAGACCCAGTACTTC. Its protein is CASSLNPGEETQYF.

V gene TRBV7-8 combines with J gene TRBJ2-7; perhaps TRBD1 as D (5 bases). Germline V gene lookup returns CDR1 SGHVS and CDR2 FQNEAQ. The CDR3 is 14 residues long. Trimming left V 6 bases short and J 3 bases short, with 15 bases between. DNA of the CDR3: TGTGCCAGCAGTCTAACAGGAGTTGACTACGAGCAGTACTTC. Translation gives CASSLTGVDYEQYF.

The chain is built from TRBV6-2 or TRBV6-3 and TRBJ2-1; TRBD2 matches at 9 bases. V shed 0 bases, J shed 6 bases, and the junction held 6 bases outside the gene matches. The CDR3 has 16 residues. Germline CDR1 reads MNHEY; CDR2 reads SVGEGT. CDR3 protein: CASSYSGGGARNEQFF. For the CDR3, the DNA is TGTGCCAGCAGTTACTCCGGCGGGGGGGCCCGCAATGAGCAGTTCTTC.

This clone was seen more than once but under ten times. V usage is TRBV19 and J usage is TRBJ2-2; possible D gene TRBD2, 6 bases. Per the germline V gene, CDR1 is LNHDA and CDR2 is SQIVND (reference sequence). This CDR3 contains 16 residues. The V and J ends lost 8 bases and 3 bases respectively, with 19 bases between them. This chain's CDR3 is CASGRLGLEYTGELFF. Written as DNA, the CDR3 is TGTGCCAGTGGACGTTTGGGACTCGAGTACACCGGGGAGCTGTTTTTT.

The V call is TRBV5-1, the J call TRBJ2-5; 7 nucleotides agree with TRBD1. In germline, CDR1 is SGHRS, CDR2 YFSETQ. The V and J ends lost 4 bases and 4 bases, in that order; junction bases with no gene match: 7. The CDR3 runs to 14 residues. The CDR3 here is CASSATGALETQYF. CDR3 DNA: TGCGCCAGCAGCGCAACAGGGGCGTTAGAGACCCAGTACTTC.

This clone was picked up one time. V is TRBV19 and J is TRBJ1-1, with 8 positions matching TRBD1. The trim removed 7 bases at V and 7 bases at J, leaving 11 bases unmatched. Germline V gene lookup returns CDR1 LNHDA and CDR2 SQIVND (reference sequence). The CDR3 has 14 amino acids. The CDR3 region is CASNTGGGTGEAFF. The CDR3 bases are TGTGCCAGTAATACAGGGGGAGGCACTGGTGAAGCTTTCTTT.

The count of this clone is one. V gene TRBV4-1 combines with J gene TRBJ1-2, with D perhaps matching TRBD1 (6 bases). The CDR3 covers 15 residues. Germline assignment: CDR1 MGHRA and CDR2 YSYEKL. Trimming removed 3 bases from V and 3 bases from J, with 14 bases in between. CDR3 nucleotides: TGCGCCAGCAGCCACCCACAGGGATCCGACTATGGCTACACCTTC. It specifies CASSHPQGSDYGYTF.

V gene TRBV5-4 combines with J gene TRBJ2-1, with a possible D match to TRBD1 (5 bases). The length of the CDR3 is 16 residues. Deletions cut 1 base from V and 2 bases from J, with 13 bases between. Germline CDR1 and CDR2: SGHNT and YYREEE (reference sequence). The chain's CDR3 is CASSLSGLGPYNEQFF. The CDR3, as DNA: TGTGCCAGCAGCTTGTCAGGGTTAGGCCCCTACAATGAGCAGTTCTTC.

V gene TRBV7-8 combines with J gene TRBJ1-2, with 8 bases lining up with TRBD1. This CDR3 region has 14 residues. Looked up from germline, CDR1 is SGHVS and CDR2 is FQNEAQ. Trimming cost V 3 bases and J 2 bases; bases outside gene matches: 2. CDR3 in amino acids: CASSFGDRNYGYTF. The CDR3, as DNA: TGTGCCAGCAGCTTTGGGGACAGGAACTATGGCTACACCTTC.

The chain has TRBV7-9 and TRBJ2-3; TRBD1 agrees at 11 bases. This CDR3 region has 15 residues. From germline, CDR1 is SEHNR and CDR2 FQNEAQ (reference sequence). V was clipped by 3 bases and J by 5 bases; unmatched bases: 4. The CDR3 is CASSLDRGRRDTQYF. The CDR3 DNA reads TGTGCCAGCAGCTTGGACAGGGGGCGTCGAGATACGCAGTATTTT.

The CDR3 nucleotides read TGCGCCAGCAGCCAGCGGGACAGGGGATTACTTAGCACAGATACGCAGTATTTT. This sequence encodes CASSQRDRGLLSTDTQYF. This sequence joins TRBV5-1 and TRBJ2-3; 10 nucleotides agree with TRBD1. V lost 4 bases and J lost 0; bases outside the gene matches: 11. This CDR3 is built from 18 residues. Germline values: CDR1 SGHRS, CDR2 YFSETQ.

The V call is TRBV24-1, the J call TRBJ1-4; D remains ambiguous. Germline CDR1 reads KGHDR; CDR2 reads SFDVKD. This CDR3 contains 16 residues. Trimming removed 5 bases at V and 1 base at J, with 13 bases between. This CDR3 is CATSAEGGGTNEKLFF. The CDR3 DNA follows: TGTGCCACCAGTGCAGAGGGAGGCGGAACTAATGAAAAACTGTTTTTT.

The chain carries TRBV6-5 and TRBJ1-1; D uncertain. Germline CDR1 and CDR2: MNHEY and SVGAGI. The V end lost 2 bases, the J end lost 10 bases, and 11 bases lay between the germline ends. CDR3 length: 12 amino acids. This CDR3 reads CASSYPGYRAFF. CDR3 nucleotide sequence: TGTGCCAGCAGTTACCCGGGGTATCGAGCTTTCTTT.

This clone has just one count. This CDR3 is also generated by other DNA sequences in the sample. The chain links TRBV6-5 to TRBJ1-2, with unresolved D. CDR1 and CDR2 (germline): MNHEY, SVGAGI. V was cut by 0 bases and J by 2 bases, with 7 bases left in between. This CDR3 contains 14 residues. Here the CDR3 DNA reads TGTGCCAGCAGTTACTCTGGAGGAAACTATGGCTACACCTTC. Protein: CASSYSGGNYGYTF.

The chain combines TRBV9 with TRBJ2-7, with D tentatively TRBD1 (6 bases). The CDR3 length is 14 residues. The ends were cut back, 4 bases at V and 1 base at J, with 12 bases in the middle. In germline, CDR1 is SGDLS, CDR2 YYNGEE. The CDR3 region is CASSRQDRSYEQYF. DNA for the CDR3: TGTGCCAGCAGCCGTCAAGACAGGTCCTACGAGCAGTACTTC.

V is TRBV6-1 and J is TRBJ1-2; D not resolved. Germline assignment: CDR1 MNHNS and CDR2 SASEGT. Deletions cut 3 bases from V and 4 bases from J, with 18 bases between. The CDR3 covers 16 residues. CDR3 coding DNA: TGTGCCAGCAGTGATCTCGGGGTCCTTTCCATCTATGGCTACACCTTC. This codes for CASSDLGVLSIYGYTF.

V usage is TRBV19 and J usage is TRBJ2-7, with a possible D match to TRBD1 (5 bases). Germline V gene lookup returns CDR1 LNHDA and CDR2 SQIVND (reference sequence). The CDR3 has 13 amino acids. With 2 bases removed from V and 2 bases from J, the gap between germline ends came to 7 bases. CDR3 DNA sequence: TGTGCCAGTAGTATAACCAGGGCCTACGAGCAGTACTTC. Protein sequence: CASSITRAYEQYF.